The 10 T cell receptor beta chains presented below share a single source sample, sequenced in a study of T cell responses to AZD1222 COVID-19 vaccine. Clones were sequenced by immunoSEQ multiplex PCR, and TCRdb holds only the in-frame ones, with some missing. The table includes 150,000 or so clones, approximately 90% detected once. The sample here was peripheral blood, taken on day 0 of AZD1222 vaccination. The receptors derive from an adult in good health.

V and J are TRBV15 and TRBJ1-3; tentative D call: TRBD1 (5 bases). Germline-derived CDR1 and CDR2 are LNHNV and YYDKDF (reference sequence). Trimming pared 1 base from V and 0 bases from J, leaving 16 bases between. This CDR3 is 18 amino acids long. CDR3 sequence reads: CATSRGDFLGVSGNTIYF. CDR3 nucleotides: TGTGCCACCAGCAGAGGGGACTTCCTGGGGGTCTCTGGAAACACCATATATTTT. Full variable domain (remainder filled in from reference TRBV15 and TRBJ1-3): DAMVIQNPRYQVTQFGKPVTLSCSQTLNHNVMYWYQQKSSQAPKLLFHYYDKDFNNEADTPDNFQSRRPNTSFCFLDIRSPGLGDTAMYLCATSRGDFLGVSGNTIYFGEGSWLTVV.

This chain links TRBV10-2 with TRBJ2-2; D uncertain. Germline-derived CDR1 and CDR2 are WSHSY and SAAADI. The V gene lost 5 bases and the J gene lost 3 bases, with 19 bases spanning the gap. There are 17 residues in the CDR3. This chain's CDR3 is CASSWWVGEPDTGELFF. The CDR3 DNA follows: TGCGCCAGCAGTTGGTGGGTTGGGGAACCAGACACCGGGGAGCTGTTTTTT.

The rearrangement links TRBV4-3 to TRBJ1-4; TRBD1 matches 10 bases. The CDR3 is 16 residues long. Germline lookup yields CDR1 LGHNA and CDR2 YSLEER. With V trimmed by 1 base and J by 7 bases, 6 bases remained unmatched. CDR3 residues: CASSQAPGQGVEKLFF. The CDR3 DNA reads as TGCGCCAGCAGCCAAGCCCCCGGACAGGGGGTTGAAAAACTGTTTTTT.

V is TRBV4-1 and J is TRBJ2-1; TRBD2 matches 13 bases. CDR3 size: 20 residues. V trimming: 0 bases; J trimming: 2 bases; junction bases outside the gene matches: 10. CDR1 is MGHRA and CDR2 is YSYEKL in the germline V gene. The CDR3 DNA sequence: TGCGCCAGCAGCCAAGACCCGGGACTAGCGGGACAAAAGACCTACAATGAGCAGTTCTTC. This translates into CASSQDPGLAGQKTYNEQFF.

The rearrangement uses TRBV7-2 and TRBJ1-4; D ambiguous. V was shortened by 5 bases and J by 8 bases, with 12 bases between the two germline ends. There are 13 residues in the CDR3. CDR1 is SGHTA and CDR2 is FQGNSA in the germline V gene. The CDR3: CASSPLRGEKLFF. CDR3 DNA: TGTGCCAGCAGCCCCCTCCGAGGGGAAAAACTGTTTTTT. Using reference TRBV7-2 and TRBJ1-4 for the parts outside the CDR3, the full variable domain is GAGVSQSPSNKVTEKGKDVELRCDPISGHTALYWYRQSLGQGLEFLIYFQGNSAPDKSGLPSDRFSAERTGGSVSTLTIQRTQQEDSAVYLCASSPLRGEKLFFGSGTQLSVL.

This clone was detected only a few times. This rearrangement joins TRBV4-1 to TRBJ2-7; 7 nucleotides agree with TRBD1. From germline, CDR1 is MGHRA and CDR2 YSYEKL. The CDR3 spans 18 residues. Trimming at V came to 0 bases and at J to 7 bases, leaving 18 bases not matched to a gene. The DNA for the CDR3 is TGCGCCAGCAGCCAAGATGTGGACAGGCTATTACGCCAGTTTGAGCAGTACTTC. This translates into CASSQDVDRLLRQFEQYF.

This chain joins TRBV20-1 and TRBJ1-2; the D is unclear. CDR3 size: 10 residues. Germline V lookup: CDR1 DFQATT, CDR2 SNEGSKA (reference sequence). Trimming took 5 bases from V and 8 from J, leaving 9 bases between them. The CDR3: CSAPLVGYTF. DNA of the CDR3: TGCAGTGCTCCCCTTGTCGGCTACACCTTC.

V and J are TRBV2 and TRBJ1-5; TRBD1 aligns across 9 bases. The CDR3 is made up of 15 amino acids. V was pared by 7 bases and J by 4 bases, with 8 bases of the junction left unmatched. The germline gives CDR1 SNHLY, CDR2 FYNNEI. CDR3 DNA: TGTGCCAGCAACCTACAGGGGGCGATTAATCAGCCCCAGCATTTT. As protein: CASNLQGAINQPQHF.

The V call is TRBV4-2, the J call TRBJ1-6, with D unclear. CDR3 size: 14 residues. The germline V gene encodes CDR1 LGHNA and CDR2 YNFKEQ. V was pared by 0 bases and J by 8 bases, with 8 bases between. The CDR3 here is CASSQDLEDSPLHF. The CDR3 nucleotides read TGTGCCAGCAGCCAAGATCTTGAGGATTCACCCCTCCACTTT.

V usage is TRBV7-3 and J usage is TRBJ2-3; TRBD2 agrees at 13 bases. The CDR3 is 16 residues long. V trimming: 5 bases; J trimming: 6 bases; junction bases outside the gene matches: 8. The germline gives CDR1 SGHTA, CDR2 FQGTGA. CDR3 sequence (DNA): TGTGCCAGCAGCCCCGGACTAGCGGGAGTGAGGGATACGCAGTATTTT. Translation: CASSPGLAGVRDTQYF.